Below, 20 T cell receptor beta chains from the same sample are listed, as sequenced in a study of blood T cell repertoires in COVID-19. Only in-frame clones appear in the TCRdb table, and some are missing; sequencing was by immunoSEQ multiplex PCR. The data hold 90,000 to 100,000 clones, with 84% observed a single time. Specimen: peripheral blood. The receptors were sampled from a man between 65 and 85 years old with active or convalescent COVID-19.

The chain links TRBV15 to TRBJ1-5; tentatively, D is TRBD1 (5 bases). The V and J ends lost 0 bases and 0 bases respectively, with 12 bases between them. Germline CDR1 is LNHNV and CDR2 is YYDKDF (reference sequence). The CDR3 extends over 17 amino acids. CDR3 sequence: CATSREAAGNSNQPQHF. In nucleotides, the CDR3 is TGTGCCACCAGCAGAGAGGCGGCAGGGAATAGCAATCAGCCCCAGCATTTT.

The chain joins TRBV20-1 to TRBJ2-4; TRBD1 matches 8 bases. V gave up 3 bases and J gave up 8 bases; unmatched junction bases: 9. This CDR3 is built from 14 residues. From germline, CDR1 is DFQATT and CDR2 SNEGSKA (reference sequence). The CDR3 protein is CSASYRDRGDIQYF. Written as DNA, the CDR3 is TGCAGTGCTAGTTATCGAGACAGGGGAGACATTCAGTACTTC.

This clone was counted a single time. V and J are TRBV6-2 or TRBV6-3 and TRBJ2-7; tentative D call: TRBD2 (5 bases). Trimming cost V 4 bases and J 2 bases, with 15 bases left between them. Germline-derived CDR1 and CDR2 are MNHEY and SVGEGT. The CDR3 loop spans 15 amino acids. The CDR3 nucleotides read TGTGCCAGCAGTTCCCTTGGTAGCGCCACCTACGAGCAGTACTTC. Residues: CASSSLGSATYEQYF.

The rearrangement links TRBV5-1 to TRBJ1-2; 10 nucleotides match TRBD1. Germline trimming cut 4 bases from V and 7 bases from J; bases unmatched to any gene: 7. Germline-derived CDR1 and CDR2 are SGHRS and YFSETQ. The CDR3 spans 14 residues. CDR3 loop: CASSPTGQGLGYTF. CDR3 in DNA: TGCGCCAGCAGCCCAACGGGACAGGGGCTTGGCTACACCTTC.

The chain is built from TRBV3-1 (or the pseudogene TRBV3-2) and TRBJ1-5, with 9 bases that match TRBD1. The ends lost 2 bases at V and 4 bases at J; junction bases unmatched: 9. This CDR3 has 17 amino acids. CDR1 and CDR2 (germline): LGHDT, YNNKEL (reference sequence). The DNA for the CDR3 is TGTGCCAGCAGCCAAAGAACAGGGGGCGCAGGTAATCAGCCCCAGCATTTT. Translated, it gives CASSQRTGGAGNQPQHF.

This chain links TRBV6-5 with TRBJ1-4; D might be TRBD1 (5 bases). Germline CDR1 is MNHEY and CDR2 is SVGAGI. Trimming shortened V by 0 bases and J by 5 bases, and 10 bases separated the two germline ends. This CDR3 has 15 residues. The CDR3 sequence is CASSYSSTVNEKLFF. CDR3 nucleotide sequence: TGTGCCAGCAGTTACTCGTCGACAGTCAATGAAAAACTGTTTTTT.

The chain employs TRBV27 and TRBJ1-1; D may be TRBD1 (6 bases). This CDR3 has 14 amino acids. Trimming stripped 6 bases from V and 5 bases from J, with 16 bases between. Per the germline V gene, CDR1 is MNHEY and CDR2 is SMNVEV (reference sequence). The CDR3 sequence is CASRIQGPGTEAFF. As DNA, the CDR3 is TGTGCCAGCAGGATACAGGGACCGGGGACTGAAGCTTTCTTT.

The genes are TRBV2 and TRBJ1-1; a weak D match, TRBD1 (5 bases). CDR1 and CDR2 (germline): SNHLY, FYNNEI. V lost 7 bases, J lost 4 bases, and 13 bases lay in between. There are 13 residues in the CDR3. CDR3 region: CASMVGGVTEAFF. CDR3 nucleotide sequence: TGTGCCAGCATGGTGGGGGGGGTCACTGAAGCTTTCTTT. The whole variable domain, filled in from reference TRBV2 and TRBJ1-1, reads EPEVTQTPSHQVTQMGQEVILRCVPISNHLYFYWYRQILGQKVEFLVSFYNNEISEKSEIFDDQFSVERPDGSNFTLKIRSTKLEDSAMYFCASMVGGVTEAFFGQGTRLTVV.

J is TRBJ2-1 and V is TRBV29-1; 8 nucleotides match TRBD2. V lost 7 bases and J lost 10; bases outside the gene matches: 12. The CDR3 spans 13 residues. Germline CDR1 and CDR2: SQVTM and ANQGSEA. In DNA, the CDR3 is TGCAGCGCAGCGGGGGCTGCAGAGGGGGAGCAGTTCTTC. As protein: CSAAGAAEGEQFF.

This CDR3 reads CASSQQIISNTEAFF. In DNA, the CDR3 is TGTGCCAGCAGCCAACAGATAATATCGAACACTGAAGCTTTCTTT. The chain recombines TRBV6-5 with TRBJ1-1; D not certain. V was pared by 6 bases and J by 1 base, with 15 bases between. Germline CDR1 is MNHEY and CDR2 is SVGAGI. This CDR3 has 15 residues.

CDR3 in DNA: TGTGCCAGCTCAACAGAGACAGGGGGCAATGAGCAGTTCTTC. Encoded protein: CASSTETGGNEQFF. This chain links TRBV18 with TRBJ2-1, with 9 bases fitting TRBD1. The V gene's germline CDR1 is KGHSH and CDR2 LQKENI. This CDR3 is 14 amino acids long. With V trimmed by 5 bases and J by 6 bases, 5 bases remained unmatched.

Written as DNA, the CDR3 is TGTGCCAGCTCATCAACCGTAGCGGGGGGGGCAACGCAGTATTTT. It is translated as CASSSTVAGGATQYF. V usage is TRBV18 and J usage is TRBJ2-3, with 11 bases aligning to TRBD2. V lost 5 bases, J lost 9 bases, and 10 bases stayed unmatched. This CDR3 is 15 amino acids long. Germline V gene data show CDR1 as KGHSH and CDR2 as LQKENI.

The gene calls are TRBV28 and TRBJ1-2, with TRBD1 identical over 9 bases. V shed 5 bases and J 8 bases; nucleotides not matched to a gene: 9. This CDR3 contains 14 residues. CDR1 is MDHEN and CDR2 is SYDVKM in the germline V gene. The CDR3 region is CASSLGQGSRGYTF. CDR3 bases: TGTGCCAGCAGTCTGGGACAGGGAAGTCGCGGCTACACCTTC.

V and J are TRBV19 and TRBJ1-4, with 7 bases fitting TRBD1. Trimming took 0 bases from V and 8 from J; bases not matched to a gene: 18. The CDR3 covers 19 residues. Per the germline V gene, CDR1 is LNHDA and CDR2 is SQIVND (reference sequence). This CDR3 is CASSIDFLRGQPRKEKLFF. In DNA form, the CDR3 reads TGTGCCAGTAGTATAGATTTTTTACGGGGACAGCCACGGAAAGAAAAACTGTTTTTT.

The rearrangement uses TRBV2 and TRBJ2-5, with 7 bases aligning to TRBD2. Germline CDR1 and CDR2: SNHLY and FYNNEI. Trimming at V came to 8 bases and at J to 2 bases, leaving 14 bases not matched to a gene. This CDR3 is 16 amino acids long. The CDR3 region is CASGRQPGLPQETQYF. The DNA of the CDR3 is TGTGCCAGCGGCAGACAACCGGGACTACCACAAGAGACCCAGTACTTC.

The chain couples TRBV2 to TRBJ1-3, with D uncertain. CDR1 is SNHLY and CDR2 is FYNNEI in the germline V gene. The CDR3 length is 15 residues. V lost 4 bases to trimming and J lost 0 bases, with 10 bases between them. The CDR3 DNA sequence: TGTGCCAGCAGTGTCTTACAACGCTCTGGAAACACCATATATTTT. Amino acids: CASSVLQRSGNTIYF. Full variable domain (remainder filled in from reference TRBV2 and TRBJ1-3): EPEVTQTPSHQVTQMGQEVILRCVPISNHLYFYWYRQILGQKVEFLVSFYNNEISEKSEIFDDQFSVERPDGSNFTLKIRSTKLEDSAMYFCASSVLQRSGNTIYFGEGSWLTVV.

The chain links TRBV19 to TRBJ1-2, with 9 positions matching TRBD1. Germline CDR1 reads LNHDA; CDR2 reads SQIVND (reference sequence). With 7 bases clipped from V and 8 bases from J, the junction kept 17 bases outside the gene matches. This CDR3 has 16 amino acids. CDR3 in DNA: TGTGCCAGTATCCAGTCGGCCAAACAGGGGGCTGAAGGCTACACCTTC. This sequence encodes CASIQSAKQGAEGYTF.

The chain recombines TRBV20-1 with TRBJ2-1, with D maybe TRBD1 (6 bases). The V end was cut by 6 bases, the J end by 14 bases, with 14 bases between. Per the germline V gene, CDR1 is DFQATT and CDR2 is SNEGSKA (reference sequence). The CDR3 is made up of 10 amino acids. For the CDR3, the DNA is TGCAGTGCCACTCGACAGGAAGAGTTCTTC. Translation: CSATRQEEFF.

CDR3 DNA sequence: TGTGCCAGCAGCTTAAAATCAGGTTCGTTCACAGATACGCAGTATTTT. Protein: CASSLKSGSFTDTQYF. This chain connects TRBV5-4 to TRBJ2-3, with no clear D. Germline V gene lookup returns CDR1 SGHNT and CDR2 YYREEE (reference sequence). Trimming cost V 2 bases and J 2 bases, with 15 bases left between them. This CDR3 has 16 amino acids.

V and J are TRBV6-2 or TRBV6-3 and TRBJ1-2; D might be TRBD1 (6 bases). The CDR3 length is 13 residues. Germline V CDR1 and CDR2: MNHEY, SVGEGT. V was pared by 6 bases and J by 8 bases, with 16 bases between. The CDR3 spells CASSLQGDGGYTF. CDR3 coding DNA: TGTGCCAGCAGCCTACAGGGCGATGGGGGCTACACCTTC.